Presented here are 5 T cell receptor beta chains from one specimen sequenced in a study of T cells after yellow fever vaccination. TCRdb re-derived calls from the 5' RACE reads in MiXCR, one entry per CDR3 protein. This table holds hundreds of thousands of distinct CDR3 sequences, about 19% found once. Sequences were derived from PBMCs, sampled before the yellow fever booster vaccination. The receptor set was obtained from a young man who received the YFV17D yellow fever vaccine.

This clonotype was observed a handful of times. The CDR3 here is CASSLANTNTEAFF. The CDR3 DNA sequence: TGCGCCAGCAGCTTGGCTAACACGAACACTGAAGCTTTCTTT. The chain carries TRBV5-1 and TRBJ1-1, with D uncertain. This CDR3 region has 14 residues. The germline V and J ends were trimmed by 0 bases and 1 base, with 7 bases remaining between them. Germline V lookup: CDR1 SGHRS, CDR2 YFSETQ.

The chain has TRBV18 and TRBJ2-1, with 10 bases fitting TRBD2. J gave up 2 bases and V 0 bases, and 4 bases lay outside the gene matches. Germline CDR1 and CDR2: KGHSH and LQKENI. The CDR3 spans 17 residues. CDR3 nucleotide sequence: TGTGCCAGCTCACCACCTACTAGCGGGGTGACCTACAATGAGCAGTTCTTC. Its protein is CASSPPTSGVTYNEQFF.

The chain has TRBV7-3 and TRBJ2-3; TRBD2 matches 10 bases. J lost 3 bases, V lost 5 bases, and 8 bases had no gene match. This CDR3 has 16 residues. CDR1 is SGHTA, CDR2 FQGTGA, per germline. CDR3 in amino acids: CASSPNSGGRTDTQYF. The CDR3 DNA follows: TGTGCCAGCAGCCCTAATAGCGGGGGGCGGACAGATACGCAGTATTTT.

The chain employs TRBV28 and TRBJ1-6, with D perhaps TRBD1 (6 bases). V was pared by 7 bases and J by 10 bases, with 17 bases between. The germline CDR1 and CDR2 sequences are MDHEN and SYDVKM. This CDR3 is 14 amino acids long. As DNA, the CDR3 is TGTGCCAGCACCAAATCCCAGGGGCTGTCACCCCTCCACTTT. Protein product: CASTKSQGLSPLHF.

The chain is built from TRBV11-2 and TRBJ2-7; 10 nucleotides agree with TRBD1. The CDR3 length is 13 residues. Germline values: CDR1 SGHAT, CDR2 FQNNGV. CDR3: CAISSGQGSEQYV. DNA for the CDR3: TGTGCCATCAGCTCGGGACAGGGGAGCGAGCAGTACGTC.